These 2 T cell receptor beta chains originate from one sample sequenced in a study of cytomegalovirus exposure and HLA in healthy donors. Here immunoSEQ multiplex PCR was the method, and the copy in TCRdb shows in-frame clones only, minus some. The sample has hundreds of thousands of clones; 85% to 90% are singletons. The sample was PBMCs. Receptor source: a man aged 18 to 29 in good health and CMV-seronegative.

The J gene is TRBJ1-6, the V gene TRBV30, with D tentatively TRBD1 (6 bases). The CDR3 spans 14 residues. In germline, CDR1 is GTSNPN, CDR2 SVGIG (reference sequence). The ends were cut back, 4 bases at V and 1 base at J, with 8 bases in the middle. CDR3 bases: TGTGCCTGGACAGGGGCATCCTATAATTCACCCCTCCACTTT. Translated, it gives CAWTGASYNSPLHF.

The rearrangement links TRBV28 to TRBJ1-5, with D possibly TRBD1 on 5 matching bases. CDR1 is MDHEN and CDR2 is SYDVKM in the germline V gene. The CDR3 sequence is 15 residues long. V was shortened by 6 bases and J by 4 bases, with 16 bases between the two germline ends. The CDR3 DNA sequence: TGTGCCAGCAGCCGCCAGGGATTTCTAAATCAGCCCCAGCATTTT. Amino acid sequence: CASSRQGFLNQPQHF.